Sequencing of this T cell receptor beta chain was carried out in a study of CD8+ T cells in alopecia areata. This clone was counted only a few times. Its antigen is not known. Study-level findings and limits: Scalp sample sequencing also detects resident alphabeta T cells of normal skin. Sharing of TCR sequences between patients (possibly for HLA-related reasons) was less clear than in mice.

cDNA prepared by RNA extraction and subsequent reverse transcription served as the template for sequencing. Sequencing was performed with immunoSEQ multiplex PCR; in TCRdb, only in-frame clones are kept and a portion is missing. The table lists 95,000 to 120,000 clones, around 59% of them singletons, with approximately 22% in the top ten. PBMCs were stained for CD3, CD4 and CD8, and CD4+ and CD8+ T cells were sorted. The length of the CDR3 is 12 residues. CDR1 and CDR2 (germline): SQVTM, ANQGSEA. V was shortened by 4 bases and J by 5 bases, with 11 bases between the two germline ends. Sequencing used CD8+ T cells sorted from blood. The TCR was taken from a human donor in good health. V usage is TRBV29-1 and J usage is TRBJ2-5; D is uncertain. CDR3 sequence reads: CSVVVGIETQYF. CDR3 DNA: TGCAGCGTTGTGGTAGGGATTGAGACCCAGTACTTC.